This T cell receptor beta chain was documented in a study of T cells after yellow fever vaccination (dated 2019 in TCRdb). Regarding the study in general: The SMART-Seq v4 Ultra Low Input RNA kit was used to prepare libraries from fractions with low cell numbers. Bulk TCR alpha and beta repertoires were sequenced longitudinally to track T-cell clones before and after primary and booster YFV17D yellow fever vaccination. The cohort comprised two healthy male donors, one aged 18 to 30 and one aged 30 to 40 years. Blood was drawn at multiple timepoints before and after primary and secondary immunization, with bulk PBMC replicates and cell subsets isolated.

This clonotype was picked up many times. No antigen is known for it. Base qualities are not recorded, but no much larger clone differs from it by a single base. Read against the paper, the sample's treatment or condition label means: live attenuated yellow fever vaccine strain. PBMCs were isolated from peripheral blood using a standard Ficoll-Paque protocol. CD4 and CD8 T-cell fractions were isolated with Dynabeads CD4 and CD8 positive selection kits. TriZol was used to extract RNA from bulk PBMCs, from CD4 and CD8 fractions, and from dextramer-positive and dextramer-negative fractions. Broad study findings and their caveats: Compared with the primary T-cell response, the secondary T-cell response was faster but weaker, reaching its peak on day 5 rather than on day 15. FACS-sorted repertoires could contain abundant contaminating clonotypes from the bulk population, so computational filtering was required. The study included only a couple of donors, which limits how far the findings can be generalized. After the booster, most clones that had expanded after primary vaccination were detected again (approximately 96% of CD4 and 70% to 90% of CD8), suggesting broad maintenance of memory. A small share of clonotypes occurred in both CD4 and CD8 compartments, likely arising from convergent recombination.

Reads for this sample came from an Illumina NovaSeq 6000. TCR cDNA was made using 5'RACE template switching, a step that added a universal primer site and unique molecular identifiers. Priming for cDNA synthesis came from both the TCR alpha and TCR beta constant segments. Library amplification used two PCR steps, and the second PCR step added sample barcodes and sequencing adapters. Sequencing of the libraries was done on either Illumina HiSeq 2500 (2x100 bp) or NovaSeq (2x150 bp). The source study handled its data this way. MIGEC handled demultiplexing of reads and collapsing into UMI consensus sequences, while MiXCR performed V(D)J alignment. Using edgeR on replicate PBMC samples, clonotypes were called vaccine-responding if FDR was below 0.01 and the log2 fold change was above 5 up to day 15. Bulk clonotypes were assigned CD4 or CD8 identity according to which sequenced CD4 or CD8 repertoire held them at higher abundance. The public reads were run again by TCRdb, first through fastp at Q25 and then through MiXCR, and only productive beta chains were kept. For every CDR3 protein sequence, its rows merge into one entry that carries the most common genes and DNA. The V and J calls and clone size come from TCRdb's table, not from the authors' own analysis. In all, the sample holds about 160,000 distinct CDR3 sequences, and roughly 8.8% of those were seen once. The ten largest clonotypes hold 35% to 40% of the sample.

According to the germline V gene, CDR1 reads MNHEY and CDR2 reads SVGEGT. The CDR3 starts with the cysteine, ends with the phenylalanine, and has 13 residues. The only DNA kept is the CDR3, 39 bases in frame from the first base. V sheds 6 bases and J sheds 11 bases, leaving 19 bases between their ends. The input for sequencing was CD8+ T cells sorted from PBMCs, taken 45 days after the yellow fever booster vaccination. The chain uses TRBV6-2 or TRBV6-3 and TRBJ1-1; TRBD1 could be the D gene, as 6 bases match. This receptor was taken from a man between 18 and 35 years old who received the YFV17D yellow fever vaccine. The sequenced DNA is TGTGCCAGCAGCTGGGGGGCCCAGGGTTGGGCTTTCTTT. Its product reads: CASSWGAQGWAFF.